This T cell receptor beta chain came from a study of T cell responses to AZD1222 COVID-19 vaccine. There are 14 residues in the CDR3. Trimming stripped 4 bases from V and 4 bases from J, with 11 bases between. The germline V gene has CDR1 GTSNPN and CDR2 SVGIG (reference sequence). TCRdb keeps only in-frame clones here, not all; method: immunoSEQ multiplex PCR. The sample holds around 180,000 clones; approximately 86% are singletons and the top ten take about 2.8%. This specimen consisted of peripheral blood, obtained on day 0 of AZD1222 vaccination. The rearrangement links TRBV30 to TRBJ1-6; no definite D call. This receptor was identified in an adult in good health. CDR3 nucleotides: TGTGCCTGGAAGCGAAGGAGTTATAATTCACCCCTCCACTTT. Protein: CAWKRRSYNSPLHF.